These T cell receptor beta chains were read from a single sample in a study of cytomegalovirus exposure and HLA in healthy donors. Data came from immunoSEQ multiplex PCR; TCRdb stores just in-frame clones and leaves some out. The sample carries 140,000 to 150,000 clones, around three quarters recorded once. Material for sequencing was PBMCs. The receptors shown here come from a man aged 35 to 55 in good health and CMV-seronegative. CDR3s include the opening cysteine and the closing phenylalanine or tryptophan. The order of the fields is D gene, V gene, J gene, clone size, CDR3 protein, CDR3 DNA. The D gene is left open where the match is weak. Some rows have no size entry. The others give once, few or many, or a class for an expanded clone.

>TRBD1|TRBV7-2|TRBJ2-7|-
CASSFQGATYEQYF
TGTGCCAGCAGCTTCCAGGGGGCAACGTACGAGCAGTACTTC
>-|TRBV5-4|TRBJ2-2|-
CASSFEYTGELFF
TGTGCCAGCAGCTTTGAGTACACCGGGGAGCTGTTTTTT
>TRBD1|TRBV6-1|TRBJ1-1|-
CASSVRFQTGDSTEAFF
TGTGCCAGCAGTGTCCGGTTCCAGACAGGGGATAGCACTGAAGCTTTCTTT
>TRBD1|TRBV11-2|TRBJ2-7|few
CASSFRTGGDYGQYF
TGTGCCAGCAGCTTCCGGACAGGAGGAGACTACGGGCAGTACTTC
>TRBD1|TRBV7-3|TRBJ2-6|-
CASSQKTGSVGEANVLTF
TGTGCCAGCAGCCAAAAGACAGGGAGTGTGGGAGAGGCCAACGTCCTGACTTTC
>-|TRBV5-1|TRBJ1-1|-
CASKARNTEAFF
TGCGCCAGTAAAGCCCGGAACACTGAAGCTTTCTTT
>-|TRBV15|TRBJ1-6|once
CATSSEGLRDSPLHF
TGTGCCACCAGCAGCGAGGGCCTCCGGGATTCACCCCTCCACTTT
>-|TRBV7-2|TRBJ1-2|-
CASSLAVTVRYTF
TGTGCCAGCAGCTTAGCAGTGACAGTGCGCTACACCTTC
>-|TRBV14|TRBJ1-3|-
CASSQSGYTIYF
TGTGCCAGCAGCCAGTCCGGGTACACCATATATTTT
>-|TRBV30|TRBJ1-5|-
CAWSTQTGINQPQHF
TGTGCCTGGAGTACCCAGACAGGAATCAATCAGCCCCAGCATTTT
>TRBD2|TRBV19|TRBJ2-5|-
CASSIGQRGYLQETQYF
TGTGCCAGTAGTATAGGTCAGCGGGGATACTTACAAGAGACCCAGTACTTC
>-|TRBV7-2|TRBJ2-5|-
CASSSTRAETQYF
TGTGCCAGCAGCAGTACGAGGGCGGAGACCCAGTACTTC
>-|TRBV9|TRBJ2-7|once
CASSVGGGAWDYEQYF
TGTGCCAGCAGCGTAGGTGGGGGGGCGTGGGATTACGAGCAGTACTTC
>-|TRBV5-1|TRBJ2-7|-
CASSLGGRGPLDEQYF
TGCGCCAGCAGCTTGGGGGGGCGGGGGCCTCTCGACGAGCAGTACTTC
>-|TRBV28|TRBJ2-7|-
CATPRGCEQYF
TGTGCCACCCCTCGGGGGTGCGAGCAGTACTTC
>TRBD2|TRBV4-3|TRBJ2-3|-
CASSAAVAGADTQYF
TGCGCCAGCAGCGCGGCGGTAGCGGGAGCAGATACGCAGTATTTT
>-|TRBV18|TRBJ1-1|-
CASSPNKGGLVNTEAFF
TGTGCCAGCTCACCCAACAAGGGGGGGCTGGTGAACACTGAAGCTTTCTTT
>TRBD2|TRBV27|TRBJ2-7|-
CASSLPYTSGNVYEQYF
TGTGCCAGCAGTTTACCCTACACTAGCGGAAACGTCTACGAGCAGTACTTC
>-|TRBV6-1|TRBJ1-2|-
CASSDPGEGKGDTF
TGTGCCAGCAGTGACCCCGGGGAGGGTAAAGGGGACACCTTC
>TRBD1|TRBV19|TRBJ1-2|once
CASSLGTGGSGYTF
TGTGCCAGTAGCCTCGGGACAGGGGGCTCTGGCTACACCTTC
>TRBD1|TRBV2|TRBJ2-7|-
CASSVRTGGYEQYF
TGTGCCAGCAGTGTTAGGACAGGGGGCTACGAGCAGTACTTC
>-|TRBV30|TRBJ1-5|-
CATSAGAGQPQHF
TGTGCCACCTCAGCGGGGGCGGGCCAGCCCCAGCATTTT
>-|TRBV10-3|TRBJ1-4|-
CAISEPGVDEKLFF
TGTGCCATCAGTGAGCCCGGGGTGGATGAAAAACTGTTTTTT
>-|TRBV5-1|TRBJ1-4|-
CASSPEGRAYEKLFF
TGCGCCAGCAGCCCGGAGGGACGTGCGTACGAAAAACTGTTTTTT
>-|TRBV20-1|TRBJ1-1|few
CSARDPGKVFF
TGCAGTGCTAGAGATCCGGGAAAGGTTTTCTTT
>TRBD2|TRBV19|TRBJ2-1|-
CASSIRTSVHEQFF
TGTGCCAGTAGTATACGGACTAGCGTCCATGAGCAGTTCTTC
>-|TRBV5-1|TRBJ2-1|-
CASSSTAGLGQFF
TGCGCCAGCAGCTCCACCGCCGGACTCGGGCAGTTCTTC
>-|TRBV18|TRBJ1-2|few
CASSPASATYGYTF
TGTGCCAGCTCACCTGCGAGCGCTACCTATGGCTACACCTTC
>-|TRBV25-1|TRBJ1-3|few
CASSEFGLFSGNTIYF
TGTGCCAGCAGTGAATTTGGCCTCTTCTCTGGAAACACCATATATTTT
>TRBD2|TRBV10-3|TRBJ2-1|-
CAISESQGLAGRHNEQFF
TGTGCCATCAGTGAATCGCAAGGACTAGCGGGACGGCACAATGAGCAGTTCTTC
>-|TRBV4-2|TRBJ2-7|-
CASSQDLDRYTMNYEQYF
TGTGCCAGCAGCCAAGATCTCGACCGATACACTATGAACTACGAGCAGTACTTC
>-|TRBV6-5|TRBJ1-2|-
CASSGLRVGGYTF
TGTGCCAGCAGTGGGCTGAGGGTCGGAGGCTACACCTTC
>TRBD1|TRBV5-1|TRBJ2-7|-
CASSPTGQGAYEQYF
TGCGCCAGCAGCCCGACGGGGCAGGGGGCCTACGAGCAGTACTTC
>-|TRBV10-2|TRBJ2-7|-
CASSDAGKDEQYF
TGCGCCAGCAGTGATGCAGGGAAAGACGAGCAGTACTTC
>TRBD1|TRBV19|TRBJ1-1|-
CASREGALNTEAFF
TGTGCCAGTAGAGAGGGGGCCCTGAACACTGAAGCTTTCTTT
>TRBD1|TRBV5-1|TRBJ2-7|-
CASSLGQGQYEQYF
TGCGCCAGCAGCCTAGGACAGGGTCAATACGAGCAGTACTTC
>TRBD2|TRBV5-1|TRBJ2-7|-
CASSPGLAGRVEQYF
TGCGCCAGCAGCCCGGGACTAGCGGGGCGAGTCGAGCAGTACTTC
>-|TRBV5-6|TRBJ2-1|-
CASSPDREDIIYNEQFF
TGTGCCAGCAGCCCAGACAGGGAGGACATCATATACAATGAGCAGTTCTTC
>-|TRBV2|TRBJ1-2|-
CASSSGGGYTF
TGTGCCAGCAGCTCGGGTGGAGGCTACACCTTC
>TRBD1|TRBV5-6|TRBJ1-2|-
CASSLADRNYGYTF
TGTGCCAGCAGCTTAGCGGACAGGAACTATGGCTACACCTTC
>TRBD1|TRBV5-6|TRBJ2-6|-
CASSLTGVRANVLTF
TGTGCCAGCAGCTTGACAGGGGTGAGGGCCAACGTCCTGACTTTC
>TRBD1|TRBV18|TRBJ1-4|-
CASSPRQGSTDEKLFF
TGTGCCAGCTCACCAAGACAGGGAAGTACCGATGAAAAACTGTTTTTT
>-|TRBV27|TRBJ2-7|-
CASSLYGIRRYEQYF
TGTGCCAGCAGTTTATATGGGATAAGGAGGTACGAGCAGTACTTC
>-|TRBV30|TRBJ1-2|-
CAWRPGEANYGYTF
TGTGCCTGGAGGCCAGGGGAAGCTAACTATGGCTACACCTTC
>-|TRBV30|TRBJ1-2|-
CAWEGRGDYGYTF
TGTGCCTGGGAGGGACGGGGGGACTATGGCTACACCTTC
>TRBD2|TRBV6-5|TRBJ2-7|-
CASSPRRGGAYEQYF
TGTGCCAGCAGTCCCCGCCGCGGGGGGGCCTACGAGCAGTACTTC
>-|TRBV6-1|TRBJ1-5|once
CASSEAEGLPQHF
TGTGCCAGCAGTGAAGCAGAAGGACTGCCCCAGCATTTT
>TRBD2|TRBV5-4|TRBJ2-1|-
CASSPGLAGGSYNEQFF
TGTGCCAGCAGCCCGGGACTAGCGGGGGGGAGTTACAATGAGCAGTTCTTC
>TRBD1|TRBV9|TRBJ1-2|few
CASSVDEGTGGYGYPF
TGTGCCAGCAGCGTAGATGAAGGGACAGGGGGCTATGGCTACCCCTTC
>TRBD2|TRBV7-9|TRBJ2-1|-
CASSQGLAVNEQFF
TGTGCCAGCAGCCAGGGACTAGCGGTGAATGAGCAGTTCTTC
>-|TRBV7-9|TRBJ2-7|-
CASSPPSAIRTDYEQYF
TGTGCCAGCAGCCCCCCCTCCGCCATCCGGACAGACTACGAGCAGTACTTC
>TRBD2|TRBV30|TRBJ2-1|-
CAWSGLAGGVSEQFF
TGTGCCTGGAGTGGACTAGCGGGAGGGGTTAGTGAGCAGTTCTTC
>TRBD1|TRBV5-1|TRBJ2-2|-
CASSLGQGNTGELFF
TGCGCCAGCAGCTTGGGACAGGGTAATACCGGGGAGCTGTTTTTT
>TRBD1|TRBV5-4|TRBJ1-6|-
CASSLDPGQGAYSPLHF
TGTGCCAGCAGCTTGGACCCGGGACAGGGGGCATATTCACCCCTCCACTTT
>TRBD2|TRBV4-1|TRBJ2-7|-
CASSQVSSGRWNEQYF
TGCGCCAGCAGCCAAGTGTCTAGCGGGAGGTGGAACGAGCAGTACTTC